This entry lists 30 T cell receptor beta chains sequenced from one sample in a study of blood T cell repertoires in COVID-19. The method was immunoSEQ multiplex PCR; TCRdb's version includes in-frame clones alone and lacks a portion of them. This table holds about 280,000 clones, around 86% found once. The sequencing input was peripheral blood. The receptor set was obtained from a human donor in a cohort sampled during active COVID-19.

This chain joins TRBV9 and TRBJ2-2; D might be TRBD2 (5 bases). Germline V gene data show CDR1 as SGDLS and CDR2 as YYNGEE. V was shortened by 5 bases and J by 0 bases, with 8 bases between the two germline ends. The CDR3 totals 14 residues. CDR3 in DNA: TGTGCCAGCAGGATAGCGTCGAACACCGGGGAGCTGTTTTTT. Translating it yields CASRIASNTGELFF. The entire variable domain, with the rest obtained from reference TRBV9 and TRBJ2-2, is as follows: DSGVTQTPKHLITATGQRVTLRCSPRSGDLSVYWYQQSLDQGLQFLIQYYNGEERAKGNILERFSAQQFPDLHSELNLSSLELGDSALYFCASRIASNTGELFFGEGSRLTVL.

This chain links TRBV19 with TRBJ2-2; TRBD1 matches 7 bases. The CDR3 length is 15 residues. Trimming at V came to 7 bases and at J to 6 bases, leaving 11 bases not matched to a gene. Germline values: CDR1 LNHDA, CDR2 SQIVND (reference sequence). The CDR3 here is CASKVQGERAGELFF. In DNA form, the CDR3 reads TGTGCCAGTAAGGTCCAGGGGGAGAGGGCCGGGGAGCTGTTTTTT.

The chain uses TRBV6-5 and TRBJ1-3, with 8 bases identical to TRBD1. V trimming: 4 bases; J trimming: 5 bases; junction bases outside the gene matches: 7. This CDR3 comprises 15 residues. CDR1 is MNHEY and CDR2 is SVGAGI in the germline V gene. The CDR3 coding sequence is TGTGCCAGCAGTTCAAGCCGACAGGGGCGAAACACCATATATTTT. This translates into CASSSSRQGRNTIYF.

V usage is TRBV18 and J usage is TRBJ1-1, with TRBD1 identical over 7 bases. With V trimmed by 0 bases and J by 1 base, 20 bases remained unmatched. This CDR3 is 21 amino acids long. The germline V gene has CDR1 KGHSH and CDR2 LQKENI. DNA of the CDR3: TGTGCCAGCTCACCACCTGGTGGAAATTCGGGACAGAGATATGAGAACACTGAAGCTTTCTTT. Amino acid sequence: CASSPPGGNSGQRYENTEAFF.

The rearrangement joins TRBV11-3 to TRBJ2-7; 10 bases align to TRBD2. This CDR3 contains 17 residues. V shed 5 bases and J 1 base; nucleotides not matched to a gene: 11. Germline-derived CDR1 and CDR2 are SGHNT and YENEEA. The CDR3 DNA is TGTGCCAGCAGCCCGCCTCCTCTAGCGGGGGAATCCTACGAGCAGTACTTC. Protein: CASSPPPLAGESYEQYF.

This rearrangement joins TRBV9 to TRBJ2-3, with D perhaps TRBD2 (6 bases). The V end was cut by 6 bases, the J end by 4 bases, with 18 bases between. The germline CDR1 and CDR2 sequences are SGDLS and YYNGEE. The CDR3 sequence is 15 residues long. The CDR3 DNA sequence: TGTGCCAGCATGCCCGGCGGGAAGAGATCAGATACGCAGTATTTT. Translated: CASMPGGKRSDTQYF.

The chain has TRBV11-3 and TRBJ2-3; 10 bases map to TRBD2. J gave up 0 bases and V 5 bases, and 11 bases lay outside the gene matches. Looked up from germline, CDR1 is SGHNT and CDR2 is YENEEA. CDR3 length: 18 amino acids. In DNA, the CDR3 is TGTGCCAGCAGCCTCGGCCTAACTAGCGGGGAAAGCACAGATACGCAGTATTTT. Translated: CASSLGLTSGESTDTQYF.

This chain joins TRBV28 and TRBJ1-2; no clear D. The CDR3 is 11 residues long. Germline CDR1 MDHEN, CDR2 SYDVKM. With 5 bases removed from V and 4 bases from J, the gap between germline ends came to 5 bases. The CDR3 DNA reads as TGTGCCAGCAGTCCGGGCTATGGCTACACCTTC. It translates to CASSPGYGYTF.

The chain is built from TRBV27 and TRBJ2-7, with 7 bases matching TRBD2. Trimming cost V 3 bases and J 9 bases; bases outside gene matches: 14. Germline V CDR1 and CDR2: MNHEY, SMNVEV (reference sequence). The CDR3 is 15 amino acids. Here the CDR3 reads CASSLAGDTTTGQYF. CDR3 DNA sequence: TGTGCCAGCAGTTTGGCGGGAGATACGACGACGGGGCAGTACTTC.

This clone was found a few times. This chain joins TRBV5-1 and TRBJ2-7; a weak D match, TRBD1 (5 bases). Trimming took 0 bases from V and 4 from J, leaving 8 bases between them. This CDR3 spans 13 amino acids. CDR1 is SGHRS and CDR2 is YFSETQ in the germline V gene. CDR3 sequence: CASSLENRYEQYF. In DNA, the CDR3 is TGCGCCAGCAGCTTGGAAAACAGGTACGAGCAGTACTTC.

The sample holds one count of this clone. The chain employs TRBV7-2 and TRBJ2-5; 7 nucleotides agree with TRBD2. CDR3 length equals 15 residues. CDR1 SGHTA and CDR2 FQGNSA come from the germline V gene. The junction had 7 bases not matched to a gene; V was cut back by 1 base and J by 5 bases. The CDR3: CASSLGLAGRETQYF. CDR3 DNA: TGTGCCAGCAGCTTAGGACTAGCAGGTCGGGAGACCCAGTACTTC.

For this clone: At one of its ends the junction is not consistent with the germline gene, which may arise from a read error. The chain carries TRBV7-7 and TRBJ2-1; TRBD2 matches at 10 bases. From germline, CDR1 is SSHAT and CDR2 FNYEAQ (reference sequence). CDR3 size: 15 residues. The CDR3 nucleotides are TGTGCTAGCAGCAACGGACTAGCGGCTTACAATGAGCAGTTCTTC. Translation gives CASSNGLAAYNEQFF.

J is TRBJ1-5 and V is TRBV27; D not certain. The CDR3 consists of 14 residues. The germline gives CDR1 MNHEY, CDR2 SMNVEV (reference sequence). V was shortened by 6 bases and J by 3 bases, with 12 bases between the two germline ends. In DNA form, the CDR3 reads TGTGCCAGCAGCCCACGCAGGTACAATCAGCCCCAGCATTTT. This codes for CASSPRRYNQPQHF.

This rearrangement joins TRBV10-2 to TRBJ1-2, with 7 bases fitting TRBD1. J lost 3 bases, V lost 6 bases, and 7 bases had no gene match. This CDR3 region has 14 residues. CDR1 and CDR2 (germline): WSHSY, SAAADI. CDR3 nucleotide sequence: TGCGCCAGCAGGGCACAGGGGCTGGACTATGGCTACACCTTC. It translates to CASRAQGLDYGYTF.

V gene TRBV6-2 or TRBV6-3 combines with J gene TRBJ2-1; possible D gene TRBD2, 5 bases. This CDR3 spans 12 amino acids. Germline V CDR1 and CDR2: MNHEY, SVGEGT. Trimming removed 4 bases at V and 6 bases at J, with 7 bases between. The CDR3 region is CASSSAGNEQFF. The DNA for the CDR3 is TGTGCCAGCAGTTCTGCGGGCAATGAGCAGTTCTTC.

The V and J genes are TRBV12-3 or TRBV12-4 and TRBJ2-2; D is unresolved. Trimming took off 5 bases at V and 7 bases at J, with 8 bases between the two ends. The CDR3 covers 12 residues. CDR3 in DNA: TGTGCCAGCAGTCGGCGGAACGGGGAGCTGTTTTTT. Amino acids: CASSRRNGELFF.

The chain joins TRBV5-1 to TRBJ1-5, with 7 positions matching TRBD1. This CDR3 spans 15 amino acids. The V and J ends lost 4 bases and 0 bases, in that order; junction bases with no gene match: 4. Germline lookup yields CDR1 SGHRS and CDR2 YFSETQ. CDR3 DNA: TGCGCCAGCAGCCCAGGGACAGTTAGCAATCAGCCCCAGCATTTT. Encoded protein: CASSPGTVSNQPQHF. Looking up the rest from reference TRBV5-1 and TRBJ1-5 gives the full variable domain: KAGVTQTPRYLIKTRGQQVTLSCSPISGHRSVSWYQQTPGQGLQFLFEYFSETQRNKGNFPGRFSGRQFSNSRSEMNVSTLELGDSALYLCASSPGTVSNQPQHFGDGTRLSIL.

This clone occurred a few times. The chain recombines TRBV7-2 with TRBJ2-3; D unclear. The CDR3 length is 12 residues. Germline V gene lookup returns CDR1 SGHTA and CDR2 FQGNSA. Trimming removed 3 bases from V and 6 bases from J, with 7 bases in between. CDR3 sequence: CASSFDLDTQYF. For the CDR3, the DNA is TGTGCCAGCAGCTTCGACTTGGATACGCAGTATTTT. The full variable domain, in which reference TRBV7-2 and TRBJ2-3 provide the parts outside the CDR3, is GAGVSQSPSNKVTEKGKDVELRCDPISGHTALYWYRQSLGQGLEFLIYFQGNSAPDKSGLPSDRFSAERTGGSVSTLTIQRTQQEDSAVYLCASSFDLDTQYFGPGTRLTVL.

The J gene is TRBJ2-7, the V gene TRBV5-8; the match to TRBD1 covers 9 bases. The V gene's germline CDR1 is SGHTS and CDR2 YDEGEE. The CDR3 extends over 13 amino acids. With 6 bases clipped from V and 5 bases from J, the junction kept 6 bases outside the gene matches. CDR3 in DNA: TGTGCCAGCAATCGGGACAGGGTCCACGAGCAGTACTTC. It is translated as CASNRDRVHEQYF.

V and J are TRBV18 and TRBJ2-7; D may be TRBD1 (5 bases). V dropped 6 bases and J dropped 3 bases, with 18 bases sitting between them. Germline V gene sequence: CDR1 KGHSH, CDR2 LQKENI. This CDR3 is 15 amino acids long. Here the CDR3 DNA reads TGTGCCAGCTCGGGTGGGCCAGGGCTCGGCTACGAGCAGTACTTC. This sequence encodes CASSGGPGLGYEQYF.

J is TRBJ2-7 and V is TRBV5-4; 14 nucleotides agree with TRBD2. The CDR3 extends over 16 amino acids. J gave up 5 bases and V 5 bases, and 9 bases lay outside the gene matches. Germline V gene lookup returns CDR1 SGHNT and CDR2 YYREEE (reference sequence). The CDR3 here is CASSSGLAGGLHEQYF. CDR3 nucleotide sequence: TGTGCCAGCAGTTCTGGACTAGCGGGGGGCCTCCACGAGCAGTACTTC.

This chain links TRBV5-1 with TRBJ2-1, with a weak D call TRBD2 (6 bases). CDR1 and CDR2 (germline): SGHRS, YFSETQ. This CDR3 comprises 15 residues. Trimming shortened V by 0 bases and J by 4 bases, and 11 bases separated the two germline ends. CDR3 sequence (DNA): TGCGCCAGCAGCTTGGGCGGAAGCGGGTACAATGAGCAGTTCTTC. The encoded protein is CASSLGGSGYNEQFF.

The CDR3 nucleotides are TGCGCCAGTAAAACAGGGGCCACTAACGAGCAGTACTTC. Its translation is CASKTGATNEQYF. This chain joins TRBV10-2 and TRBJ2-7, with 7 bases identical to TRBD1. The CDR3 runs 13 residues. Per the germline V gene, CDR1 is WSHSY and CDR2 is SAAADI. The V segment lost 9 bases and the J segment 5 bases; nucleotides outside the gene matches: 10.

The chain couples TRBV5-1 to TRBJ1-1; 7 positions agree with TRBD1. The germline V gene has CDR1 SGHRS and CDR2 YFSETQ. The CDR3 extends over 15 amino acids. Germline trimming cut 3 bases from V and 0 bases from J; bases unmatched to any gene: 5. The CDR3 sequence is CASSWQGQVNTEAFF. The CDR3 coding sequence is TGCGCCAGCAGCTGGCAAGGACAGGTGAACACTGAAGCTTTCTTT.

The chain employs TRBV24-1 and TRBJ2-3, with 8 bases aligning to TRBD2. V trimming: 5 bases; J trimming: 2 bases; junction bases outside the gene matches: 11. This CDR3 contains 17 residues. Germline CDR1 reads KGHDR; CDR2 reads SFDVKD. CDR3 coding DNA: TGTGCCACCAGTGGACTGCGGGGCGGGAGGTACACAGATACGCAGTATTTT. Residues: CATSGLRGGRYTDTQYF.

The V and J genes are TRBV29-1 and TRBJ1-1; D might be TRBD1 (5 bases). Trimming removed 5 bases from V and 1 base from J, with 8 bases in between. CDR1 SQVTM and CDR2 ANQGSEA come from the germline V gene. This CDR3 is built from 12 residues. In nucleotides, the CDR3 is TGCAGCGTTCTCGGACAGAACACTGAAGCTTTCTTT. Protein product: CSVLGQNTEAFF.

The chain uses TRBV6-1 and TRBJ2-1; 10 positions match TRBD2. CDR3 length equals 13 residues. Looked up from germline, CDR1 is MNHNS and CDR2 is SASEGT. V gave up 3 bases and J gave up 15 bases; unmatched junction bases: 8. CDR3 amino acids: CASSDPLAGVWFF. The CDR3 DNA is TGTGCCAGCAGTGATCCTCTAGCGGGAGTGTGGTTCTTC.

This sequence joins TRBV29-1 and TRBJ2-2; TRBD1 aligns across 7 bases. CDR1 is SQVTM and CDR2 is ANQGSEA in the germline V gene. This CDR3 region has 11 residues. Trimming cost V 6 bases and J 5 bases; bases outside gene matches: 0. The CDR3 nucleotides are TGCAGCGTACAGGGGACCGGGGAGCTGTTTTTT. Translation gives CSVQGTGELFF.

The chain's CDR3 is CASSRRGGGVWNEQFF. The DNA of the CDR3 is TGTGCCAGCAGCCGCAGGGGTGGCGGAGTGTGGAATGAGCAGTTCTTC. The rearrangement links TRBV11-2 to TRBJ2-1, with D possibly TRBD1 on 6 matching bases. The germline V gene encodes CDR1 SGHAT and CDR2 FQNNGV. Trimming took off 5 bases at V and 7 bases at J, with 21 bases between the two ends. The CDR3 is 16 residues long.

The chain employs TRBV5-4 and TRBJ2-5, with 10 bases fitting TRBD2. Germline trimming cut 0 bases from V and 5 bases from J; bases unmatched to any gene: 10. This CDR3 contains 17 residues. Germline-derived CDR1 and CDR2 are SGHNT and YYREEE (reference sequence). CDR3 DNA: TGTGCCAGCAGCTTGGCAGGAAATAGCGGGAGGTTGGAGACCCAGTACTTC. Protein: CASSLAGNSGRLETQYF.